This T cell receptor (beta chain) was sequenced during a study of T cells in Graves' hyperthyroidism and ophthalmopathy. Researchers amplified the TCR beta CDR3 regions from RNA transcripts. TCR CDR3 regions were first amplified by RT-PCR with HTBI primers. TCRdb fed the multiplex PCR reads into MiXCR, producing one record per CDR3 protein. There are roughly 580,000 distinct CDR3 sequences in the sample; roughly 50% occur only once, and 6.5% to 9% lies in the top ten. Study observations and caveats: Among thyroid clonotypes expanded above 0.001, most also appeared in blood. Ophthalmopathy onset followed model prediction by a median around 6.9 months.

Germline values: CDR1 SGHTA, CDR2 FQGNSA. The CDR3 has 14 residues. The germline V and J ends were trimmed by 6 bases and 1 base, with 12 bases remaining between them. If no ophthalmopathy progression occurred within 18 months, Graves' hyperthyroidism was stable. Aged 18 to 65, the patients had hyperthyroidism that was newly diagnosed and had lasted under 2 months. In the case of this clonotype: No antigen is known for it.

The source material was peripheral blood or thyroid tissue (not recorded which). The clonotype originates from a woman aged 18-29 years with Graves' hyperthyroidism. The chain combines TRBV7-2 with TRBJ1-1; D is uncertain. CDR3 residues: CASSLQLENTEAFF. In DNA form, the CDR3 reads TGTGCCAGCAGTTTACAGTTAGAGAACACTGAAGCTTTCTTT.